This TCR beta chain was found in a study of blood T cell repertoires in COVID-19. Study-wide context: Researchers got acute and convalescent COVID-19 samples from the United States, Italy and Spain.

Clones were sequenced by immunoSEQ multiplex PCR, and TCRdb holds only the in-frame ones, with some missing. This table has about 200,000 clones, approximately 83% appearing once. The ends were cut back, 6 bases at V and 1 base at J, with 9 bases in the middle. The CDR3 runs to 14 residues. Germline loops: CDR1 KGHSH, CDR2 LQKENI. The clonotype comes from a man in his forties or fifties who had recovered from COVID-19. Sequenced material: PBMCs or T cells enriched from blood (not recorded which). This sequence joins TRBV18 and TRBJ2-2; D not certain. This chain's CDR3 is CASSPPRNTGELFF. CDR3 nucleotide sequence: TGTGCCAGCTCCCCCCCCAGGAACACCGGGGAGCTGTTTTTT.